The sequence of this T cell receptor beta chain was determined in a study of blood T cell repertoires in COVID-19. The germline V and J ends were trimmed by 1 base and 0 bases, with 6 bases remaining between them. Germline V lookup: CDR1 SGHTA, CDR2 FQGNSA. The CDR3 extends over 14 amino acids. The assay was immunoSEQ multiplex PCR, and TCRdb's table has in-frame clones only and misses some. In the table there are under 350,000 clones, about 86% of which are singletons. This receptor was identified in a woman between 40 and 55 years old with acute COVID-19. The V and J genes are TRBV7-2 and TRBJ1-1, with a possible D match to TRBD1 (6 bases). Input material: PBMCs or T cells enriched from blood (not recorded which). This CDR3 reads CASSLGTVNTEAFF. CDR3 in DNA: TGTGCCAGCAGCTTAGGGACAGTGAACACTGAAGCTTTCTTT.